Listed here is a single T cell receptor (beta chain). This entry comes from a study of PD-L1 blockade in urothelial cancer. Germline-derived CDR1 and CDR2 are SGHTA and FQGNSA. The CDR3 contains 16 residues. V dropped 9 bases and J dropped 1; count of bases not matched to a gene: 8. The assay was immunoSEQ multiplex PCR, and TCRdb's table has in-frame clones only and misses some. The sample comprises tens of thousands of clones, about nine tenths of which are singletons, and about 6% rests with the top ten. The sample consisted of PBMCs, taken around atezolizumab (anti-PD-L1) treatment. The gene calls are TRBV7-2 and TRBJ2-2; 10 nucleotides agree with TRBD1. The sequence was collected from a woman aged 70-85 years with urothelial cancer. CDR3 nucleotide sequence: TGTGCCAGGGGGGACAGGGGATCCCAGAACACCGGGGAGCTGTTTTTT. Its protein is CARGDRGSQNTGELFF.